This T cell receptor beta chain was identified in a study of blood T cell repertoires in COVID-19. Study in general: COVID-19 samples, acute and convalescent, were from the United States, Italy and Spain. PBMCs, B-cell-depleted T cells, or T cells provided the cDNA or gDNA that made up the material.

Authors' processing steps: From reference gene primer amplification, estimates of nucleated cell counts were derived. Clones were sequenced by immunoSEQ multiplex PCR, and TCRdb holds only the in-frame ones, with some missing. For V, J and clone size, that table is used; D and trimming come from the DNA. The sample has 110,000 to 150,000 clones, less than 85% seen once. This CDR3 is built from 17 residues. CDR1 and CDR2 from the germline V gene are SGHTA and FQGNSA. V lost 5 bases, J lost 3 bases, and 10 bases stayed unmatched. This chain links TRBV7-2 with TRBJ2-4; the match to TRBD1 covers 10 bases. The TCR comes from a woman aged 80 or over in a cohort sampled during active or convalescent COVID-19. The material sequenced was peripheral blood. Here the CDR3 DNA reads TGTGCCAGCAGCCGTCGACAGGGGGCAACGGACAAAAACATTCAGTACTTC. This codes for CASSRRQGATDKNIQYF.